This TCR beta chain was observed in a study of cytomegalovirus exposure and HLA in healthy donors. The wider study: A previous analysis identified 95 million to 140 million unique TCR beta sequences derived from about 180 million T cells.

With 60 Vbeta and 13 Jbeta primers, the PCR was carried out. Here immunoSEQ multiplex PCR was the method, and the copy in TCRdb shows in-frame clones only, minus some. Its listing shows approximately 72,000 clones. Losses at the gene ends were 5 bases for V and 8 bases for J; bases not matched to a gene: 8. Germline V gene data show CDR1 as MDHEN and CDR2 as SYDVKM. The CDR3 covers 14 residues. The chain has TRBV28 and TRBJ2-1; the match to TRBD2 covers 8 bases. The specimen was PBMCs. This TCR was recovered from a woman in her 40s in good health and CMV-seropositive. CDR3 nucleotides: TGTGCCAGCAGTCCGATCCGGACTAGCCATGAGCAGTTCTTC. This gives the protein CASSPIRTSHEQFF.